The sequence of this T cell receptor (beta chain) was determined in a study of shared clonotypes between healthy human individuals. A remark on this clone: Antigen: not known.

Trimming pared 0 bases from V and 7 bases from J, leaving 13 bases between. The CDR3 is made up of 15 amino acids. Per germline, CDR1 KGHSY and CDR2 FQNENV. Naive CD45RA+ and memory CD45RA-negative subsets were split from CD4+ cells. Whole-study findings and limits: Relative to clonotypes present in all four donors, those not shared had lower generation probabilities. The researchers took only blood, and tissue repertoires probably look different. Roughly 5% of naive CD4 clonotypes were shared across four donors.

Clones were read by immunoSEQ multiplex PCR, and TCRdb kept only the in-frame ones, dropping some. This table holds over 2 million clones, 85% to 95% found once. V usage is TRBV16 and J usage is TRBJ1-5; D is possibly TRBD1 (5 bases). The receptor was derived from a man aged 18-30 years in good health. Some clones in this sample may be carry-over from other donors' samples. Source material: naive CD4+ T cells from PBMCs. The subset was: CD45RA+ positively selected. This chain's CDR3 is CASSQSGQGGQPQHF. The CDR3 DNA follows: TGTGCCAGCAGCCAATCCGGGCAGGGTGGACAGCCCCAGCATTTT. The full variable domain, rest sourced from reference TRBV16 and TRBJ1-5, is GEEVAQTPKHLVRGEGQKAKLYCAPIKGHSYVFWYQQVLKNEFKFLISFQNENVFDETGMPKERFSAKCLPNSPCSLEIQATKLEDSAVYFCASSQSGQGGQPQHFGDGTRLSIL.